Below are 9 T cell receptor beta chains sequenced from a single sample in a study of T cell changes during pregnancy in multiple sclerosis. Measured with immunoSEQ multiplex PCR; TCRdb has only the in-frame clones, and not every one. The sample carries 50,000 or so clones, over 90% recorded once. The sequences come from peripheral blood, collected in the third trimester of pregnancy. These receptors originate from a female donor with multiple sclerosis, enrolled in a pregnancy study.

This clone was counted a single time. The chain is built from TRBV27 and TRBJ2-1; perhaps TRBD2 as D (6 bases). The CDR3 contains 16 residues. Trimming removed 2 bases from V and 3 bases from J, with 14 bases in between. CDR1 and CDR2 (germline): MNHEY, SMNVEV (reference sequence). The CDR3 spells CASSLMRRDYYNEQFF. The CDR3 DNA reads as TGTGCCAGCAGTTTAATGCGGCGGGATTACTACAATGAGCAGTTCTTC.

Turning to this clone: The sample has other DNA sequences that encode this CDR3 too. The DNA of the CDR3 is TGCGCCAGCAGCTTGGCAGGATCGGATACGCAGTATTTT. Amino acids: CASSLAGSDTQYF. The V and J genes are TRBV5-1 and TRBJ2-3, with D hard to call. Germline CDR1 SGHRS, CDR2 YFSETQ. V gave up 0 bases and J gave up 6 bases, with 8 bases separating them. The CDR3 has 13 residues.

This sequence joins TRBV27 and TRBJ1-1; D may be TRBD1 (5 bases). Germline-derived CDR1 and CDR2 are MNHEY and SMNVEV (reference sequence). This CDR3 is 14 amino acids long. V lost 3 bases and J 2 bases, leaving 10 bases between the germline ends. CDR3 sequence: CASSLGLGNTEAFF. CDR3 coding DNA: TGTGCCAGCAGTTTGGGACTCGGTAACACTGAAGCTTTCTTT.

The CDR3 sequence: CASSPTSGGRETQYF. The CDR3 DNA sequence: TGTGCCAGTAGCCCGACTAGCGGTGGGAGGGAGACCCAGTACTTC. The chain links TRBV19 to TRBJ2-5; 9 bases align to TRBD2. V was pared by 6 bases and J by 5 bases, with 10 bases of the junction left unmatched. This CDR3 has 15 residues. CDR1 and CDR2 (germline): LNHDA, SQIVND (reference sequence). The full variable domain, completed using reference TRBV19 and TRBJ2-5, is DGGITQSPKYLFRKEGQNVTLSCEQNLNHDAMYWYRQDPGQGLRLIYYSQIVNDFQKGDIAEGYSVSREKKESFPLTVTSAQKNPTAFYLCASSPTSGGRETQYFGPGTRLLVL.

This rearrangement joins TRBV4-2 to TRBJ1-1; tentatively, D is TRBD1 (5 bases). V lost 4 bases to trimming and J lost 4 bases, with 16 bases between them. This CDR3 is built from 15 residues. In germline, CDR1 is LGHNA, CDR2 YNFKEQ. Written as DNA, the CDR3 is TGTGCCAGCAGCCCGAGCAGGGATAAGGGCACTGAAGCTTTCTTT. Amino acid sequence: CASSPSRDKGTEAFF.

The J gene is TRBJ2-5, the V gene TRBV7-9; D is ambiguous. The CDR3 runs to 12 residues. The ends were cut back, 3 bases at V and 0 bases at J, with 2 bases in the middle. Looked up from germline, CDR1 is SEHNR and CDR2 is FQNEAQ (reference sequence). For the CDR3, the DNA is TGTGCCAGCAGCTTCAACCAAGAGACCCAGTACTTC. Translation: CASSFNQETQYF.

Note on this clone: Different DNA sequences within this sample yield the same CDR3. V gene TRBV4-3 combines with J gene TRBJ1-2; possibly TRBD1 for D (5 bases). Germline V gene sequence: CDR1 LGHNA, CDR2 YSLEER. V was cut by 1 base and J by 7 bases, with 16 bases left in between. CDR3 length: 15 amino acids. CDR3 bases: TGCGCCAGCAGCCAAGTCGGTATTGGGACTTCTGGCTACACCTTC. This gives the protein CASSQVGIGTSGYTF.

The J gene is TRBJ2-5, the V gene TRBV10-3; tentative D call: TRBD1 (5 bases). Germline assignment: CDR1 ENHRY and CDR2 SYGVKD. Trimming shortened V by 8 bases and J by 2 bases, and 15 bases separated the two germline ends. CDR3 length equals 14 residues. CDR3 sequence: CAISSQDTQETQYF. CDR3 in DNA: TGTGCCATCTCCTCGCAGGACACACAAGAGACCCAGTACTTC.

This chain joins TRBV6-5 and TRBJ2-2, with 8 bases lining up with TRBD2. The CDR3 covers 13 residues. The V and J ends lost 8 bases and 5 bases, in that order; junction bases with no gene match: 4. Germline V gene sequence: CDR1 MNHEY, CDR2 SVGAGI. CDR3 sequence (DNA): TGTGCCAGCGCGGCTAGCGGGACCGGGGAGCTGTTTTTT. Protein sequence: CASAASGTGELFF.